The rows below give T cell receptor beta chains drawn from one sample of a study of T cells in tuberculosis. The data were produced by immunoSEQ multiplex PCR, yet TCRdb's version contains in-frame clones alone and is incomplete. The sample lists 54,000 or so clones; approximately 81% were seen once. The specimen was CD1b-GMM tetramer-negative cells sorted from PBMCs. The receptor source for this set is an adult woman with latent tuberculosis. CDR3s include the opening cysteine and the closing phenylalanine or tryptophan. The order of the fields is clone size, D gene, V gene, CDR3 length, J gene, CDR3 protein, CDR3 DNA. A D gene is named only where the DNA matches it firmly. For some rows the clone size is stated as once, few or many, or as a class when expanded; others skip it.

clone size: once
D gene: NA
V gene: TRBV29-1
CDR3 length: 13
J gene: TRBJ2-5
CDR3 protein: CSVESGGRETQYF
CDR3 DNA: TGCAGCGTTGAATCGGGGGGCCGAGAGACCCAGTACTTC

clone size: once
D gene: TRBD1
V gene: TRBV5-4
CDR3 length: 19
J gene: TRBJ2-6
CDR3 protein: CASSLNRDRRPSGANVLTF
CDR3 DNA: TGTGCCAGCAGCCTTAACCGGGACAGGAGGCCCTCTGGGGCCAACGTCCTGACTTTC

clone size: NA
D gene: TRBD2
V gene: TRBV18
CDR3 length: 16
J gene: TRBJ2-5
CDR3 protein: CASSPSGRESQETQYF
CDR3 DNA: TGTGCCAGCTCACCGTCTGGGCGGGAGAGCCAAGAGACCCAGTACTTC

clone size: NA
D gene: NA
V gene: TRBV7-2
CDR3 length: 14
J gene: TRBJ2-1
CDR3 protein: CASSLSGGPNEQFF
CDR3 DNA: TGTGCCAGCAGCTTATCTGGGGGCCCGAATGAGCAGTTCTTC

clone size: once
D gene: TRBD1
V gene: TRBV18
CDR3 length: 16
J gene: TRBJ2-6
CDR3 protein: CASSDRQGLGANVLTF
CDR3 DNA: TGTGCCAGCTCAGACCGACAGGGGCTTGGGGCCAACGTCCTGACTTTC

clone size: NA
D gene: TRBD2
V gene: TRBV7-9
CDR3 length: 14
J gene: TRBJ2-7
CDR3 protein: CASSSRLATYEQYF
CDR3 DNA: TGTGCCAGCAGCTCCCGACTAGCGACCTACGAGCAGTACTTC

clone size: NA
D gene: NA
V gene: TRBV18
CDR3 length: 13
J gene: TRBJ1-1
CDR3 protein: CASSSGAPTEAFF
CDR3 DNA: TGTGCCAGCTCATCAGGGGCGCCGACTGAAGCTTTCTTT

clone size: NA
D gene: TRBD1
V gene: TRBV28
CDR3 length: 16
J gene: TRBJ1-2
CDR3 protein: CASTSPRTGGNYGYTF
CDR3 DNA: TGTGCCAGCACCTCCCCCCGGACAGGGGGCAACTATGGCTACACCTTC

clone size: once
D gene: NA
V gene: TRBV7-3
CDR3 length: 13
J gene: TRBJ1-2
CDR3 protein: CASSSQGRGGYTF
CDR3 DNA: TGTGCCAGCAGCTCGCAGGGGAGAGGAGGCTACACCTTC

clone size: NA
D gene: NA
V gene: TRBV4-1
CDR3 length: 15
J gene: TRBJ2-5
CDR3 protein: CASSHPGLNQETQYF
CDR3 DNA: TGCGCCAGCAGCCACCCCGGACTTAACCAAGAGACCCAGTACTTC

clone size: NA
D gene: NA
V gene: TRBV7-2
CDR3 length: 15
J gene: TRBJ2-5
CDR3 protein: CASSSNTGRAETQYF
CDR3 DNA: TGTGCCAGCAGCTCCAATACAGGCAGGGCAGAGACCCAGTACTTC

clone size: NA
D gene: TRBD1
V gene: TRBV2
CDR3 length: 15
J gene: TRBJ2-7
CDR3 protein: CATRKESGTAYEQYF
CDR3 DNA: TGTGCCACCAGAAAAGAATCCGGGACAGCGTACGAGCAGTACTTC

clone size: NA
D gene: NA
V gene: TRBV27
CDR3 length: 15
J gene: TRBJ2-3
CDR3 protein: CASSYRDKGTDTQYF
CDR3 DNA: TGTGCCAGCAGCTACAGGGATAAGGGCACAGATACGCAGTATTTT

clone size: NA
D gene: NA
V gene: TRBV10-2
CDR3 length: 14
J gene: TRBJ1-4
CDR3 protein: CASSGLLGVEKLFF
CDR3 DNA: TGCGCCAGCTCGGGACTTCTTGGAGTTGAAAAACTGTTTTTT

clone size: NA
D gene: NA
V gene: TRBV19
CDR3 length: 16
J gene: TRBJ2-6
CDR3 protein: CASSTRRVTGANVLTF
CDR3 DNA: TGTGCCAGTAGTACCCGCAGGGTTACTGGGGCCAACGTCCTGACTTTC

clone size: NA
D gene: NA
V gene: TRBV11-2
CDR3 length: 15
J gene: TRBJ2-3
CDR3 protein: CASSLAGGKEDTQYF
CDR3 DNA: TGTGCCAGCAGCTTAGCGGGCGGGAAGGAAGATACGCAGTATTTT

clone size: NA
D gene: NA
V gene: TRBV19
CDR3 length: 14
J gene: TRBJ1-5
CDR3 protein: CASSTGQFPQPQHF
CDR3 DNA: TGTGCCAGTAGTACAGGACAGTTTCCTCAGCCCCAGCATTTT

clone size: NA
D gene: TRBD2
V gene: TRBV28
CDR3 length: 14
J gene: TRBJ2-7
CDR3 protein: CASSLGGGPYEQYF
CDR3 DNA: TGTGCCAGCAGTTTAGGGGGAGGGCCTTACGAGCAGTACTTC

clone size: few
D gene: TRBD2
V gene: TRBV4-1
CDR3 length: 15
J gene: TRBJ2-2
CDR3 protein: CASSQGGLASGELFF
CDR3 DNA: TGCGCCAGCAGCCAGGGGGGACTAGCCTCCGGGGAGCTGTTTTTT

clone size: NA
D gene: NA
V gene: TRBV12-5
CDR3 length: 15
J gene: TRBJ2-1
CDR3 protein: CASGLVSRGLNEQFF
CDR3 DNA: TGTGCTAGTGGTTTGGTGTCTAGAGGCCTCAATGAGCAGTTCTTC

clone size: NA
D gene: TRBD2
V gene: TRBV12-5
CDR3 length: 17
J gene: TRBJ2-1
CDR3 protein: CASGLVPGTSGNNEQFF
CDR3 DNA: TGTGCTAGTGGTTTGGTACCGGGGACTAGCGGGAATAATGAGCAGTTCTTC

clone size: NA
D gene: TRBD1
V gene: TRBV27
CDR3 length: 14
J gene: TRBJ2-6
CDR3 protein: CASSLDRVSNVLTF
CDR3 DNA: TGTGCCAGCAGCCTTGACAGGGTGTCGAACGTCCTGACTTTC

clone size: NA
D gene: NA
V gene: TRBV19
CDR3 length: 14
J gene: TRBJ1-5
CDR3 protein: CASSMRQGFQPQHF
CDR3 DNA: TGTGCCAGTAGTATGCGGCAGGGATTTCAGCCCCAGCATTTT

clone size: NA
D gene: TRBD1
V gene: TRBV19
CDR3 length: 14
J gene: TRBJ1-3
CDR3 protein: CASTDRGVGNTIYF
CDR3 DNA: TGTGCCAGCACCGACAGGGGAGTGGGAAACACCATATATTTT

clone size: NA
D gene: NA
V gene: TRBV19
CDR3 length: 15
J gene: TRBJ1-2
CDR3 protein: CASSTRQPSNYGYTF
CDR3 DNA: TGTGCCAGTAGTACCCGACAGCCATCTAACTATGGCTACACCTTC

clone size: NA
D gene: TRBD2
V gene: TRBV5-1
CDR3 length: 16
J gene: TRBJ2-1
CDR3 protein: CASSPLGAGGNNEQFF
CDR3 DNA: TGCGCCAGCAGCCCCCTAGGAGCGGGGGGTAACAATGAGCAGTTCTTC

clone size: NA
D gene: NA
V gene: TRBV11-3
CDR3 length: 14
J gene: TRBJ1-1
CDR3 protein: CASSRVRGGTEAFF
CDR3 DNA: TGTGCCAGCAGCCGGGTGAGGGGGGGGACTGAAGCTTTCTTT

clone size: NA
D gene: TRBD1
V gene: TRBV9
CDR3 length: 16
J gene: TRBJ1-1
CDR3 protein: CASSAMGTGGGTEAFF
CDR3 DNA: TGTGCCAGCAGCGCGATGGGGACAGGGGGCGGCACTGAAGCTTTCTTT

clone size: NA
D gene: TRBD2
V gene: TRBV7-8
CDR3 length: 13
J gene: TRBJ2-2
CDR3 protein: CASSPAGAGELFF
CDR3 DNA: TGTGCCAGCAGCCCCGCGGGGGCCGGGGAGCTGTTTTTT

clone size: few
D gene: TRBD1
V gene: TRBV11-3
CDR3 length: 17
J gene: TRBJ2-3
CDR3 protein: CASSLDGLTGGTDTQYF
CDR3 DNA: TGTGCCAGCAGCTTAGATGGATTGACAGGGGGTACAGATACGCAGTATTTT

clone size: NA
D gene: NA
V gene: TRBV18
CDR3 length: 14
J gene: TRBJ2-5
CDR3 protein: CASSHGAGKETQYF
CDR3 DNA: TGTGCCAGCTCTCACGGGGCGGGAAAAGAGACCCAGTACTTC

clone size: NA
D gene: TRBD1
V gene: TRBV28
CDR3 length: 14
J gene: TRBJ2-4
CDR3 protein: CASSSRTGRSIQYF
CDR3 DNA: TGTGCCAGCAGTTCTAGGACAGGTCGGAGCATTCAGTACTTC

clone size: once
D gene: NA
V gene: TRBV19
CDR3 length: 12
J gene: TRBJ1-6
CDR3 protein: CASSPNNSPLHF
CDR3 DNA: TGTGCCAGTAGTCCAAATAATTCACCCCTCCACTTT

clone size: NA
D gene: TRBD1
V gene: TRBV11-3
CDR3 length: 14
J gene: TRBJ1-1
CDR3 protein: CASSTWTGRTEAFF
CDR3 DNA: TGTGCCAGCAGCACTTGGACAGGCCGCACTGAAGCTTTCTTT

clone size: NA
D gene: NA
V gene: TRBV7-2
CDR3 length: 14
J gene: TRBJ1-1
CDR3 protein: CASTKDTMNTEAFF
CDR3 DNA: TGTGCCAGCACCAAGGACACCATGAACACTGAAGCTTTCTTT

clone size: once
D gene: TRBD2
V gene: TRBV10-3
CDR3 length: 15
J gene: TRBJ2-3
CDR3 protein: CAITAGLASTDTQYF
CDR3 DNA: TGTGCCATCACAGCCGGACTAGCGAGCACAGATACGCAGTATTTT

clone size: NA
D gene: TRBD2
V gene: TRBV5-1
CDR3 length: 20
J gene: TRBJ2-7
CDR3 protein: CASSLKQSGTSGRAGSEQYF
CDR3 DNA: TGCGCCAGCAGCTTGAAACAGTCCGGGACTAGCGGGAGGGCCGGGTCCGAGCAGTACTTC

clone size: NA
D gene: NA
V gene: TRBV6-5
CDR3 length: 15
J gene: TRBJ1-5
CDR3 protein: CASHTGGYSNQPQHF
CDR3 DNA: TGTGCCAGCCACACGGGGGGATATAGCAATCAGCCCCAGCATTTT

clone size: NA
D gene: NA
V gene: TRBV11-2
CDR3 length: 16
J gene: TRBJ2-7
CDR3 protein: CASSPKRTASAYEQYF
CDR3 DNA: TGTGCCAGCAGCCCAAAAAGGACAGCTTCTGCATACGAGCAGTACTTC

clone size: once
D gene: NA
V gene: TRBV2
CDR3 length: 15
J gene: TRBJ1-2
CDR3 protein: CASVPETGRDYGYTF
CDR3 DNA: TGTGCCAGCGTTCCGGAAACAGGCCGGGACTATGGCTACACCTTC

clone size: NA
D gene: NA
V gene: TRBV19
CDR3 length: 16
J gene: TRBJ1-5
CDR3 protein: CASSTRRSQGNQPQHF
CDR3 DNA: TGTGCCAGTAGTACTCGACGGTCACAGGGCAATCAGCCCCAGCATTTT

clone size: once
D gene: TRBD1
V gene: TRBV15
CDR3 length: 15
J gene: TRBJ1-2
CDR3 protein: CATSFLTGGNYGYTF
CDR3 DNA: TGTGCCACCAGCTTCCTGACAGGGGGCAACTATGGCTACACCTTC

clone size: NA
D gene: TRBD1
V gene: TRBV4-1
CDR3 length: 15
J gene: TRBJ2-3
CDR3 protein: CASSQDRGLIDTQYF
CDR3 DNA: TGCGCCAGCAGCCAGGACAGGGGGCTGATAGATACGCAGTATTTT

clone size: NA
D gene: TRBD1
V gene: TRBV30
CDR3 length: 14
J gene: TRBJ2-1
CDR3 protein: CAWRRDRTFSEQFF
CDR3 DNA: TGTGCCTGGAGGAGGGACAGGACCTTCAGTGAGCAGTTCTTC